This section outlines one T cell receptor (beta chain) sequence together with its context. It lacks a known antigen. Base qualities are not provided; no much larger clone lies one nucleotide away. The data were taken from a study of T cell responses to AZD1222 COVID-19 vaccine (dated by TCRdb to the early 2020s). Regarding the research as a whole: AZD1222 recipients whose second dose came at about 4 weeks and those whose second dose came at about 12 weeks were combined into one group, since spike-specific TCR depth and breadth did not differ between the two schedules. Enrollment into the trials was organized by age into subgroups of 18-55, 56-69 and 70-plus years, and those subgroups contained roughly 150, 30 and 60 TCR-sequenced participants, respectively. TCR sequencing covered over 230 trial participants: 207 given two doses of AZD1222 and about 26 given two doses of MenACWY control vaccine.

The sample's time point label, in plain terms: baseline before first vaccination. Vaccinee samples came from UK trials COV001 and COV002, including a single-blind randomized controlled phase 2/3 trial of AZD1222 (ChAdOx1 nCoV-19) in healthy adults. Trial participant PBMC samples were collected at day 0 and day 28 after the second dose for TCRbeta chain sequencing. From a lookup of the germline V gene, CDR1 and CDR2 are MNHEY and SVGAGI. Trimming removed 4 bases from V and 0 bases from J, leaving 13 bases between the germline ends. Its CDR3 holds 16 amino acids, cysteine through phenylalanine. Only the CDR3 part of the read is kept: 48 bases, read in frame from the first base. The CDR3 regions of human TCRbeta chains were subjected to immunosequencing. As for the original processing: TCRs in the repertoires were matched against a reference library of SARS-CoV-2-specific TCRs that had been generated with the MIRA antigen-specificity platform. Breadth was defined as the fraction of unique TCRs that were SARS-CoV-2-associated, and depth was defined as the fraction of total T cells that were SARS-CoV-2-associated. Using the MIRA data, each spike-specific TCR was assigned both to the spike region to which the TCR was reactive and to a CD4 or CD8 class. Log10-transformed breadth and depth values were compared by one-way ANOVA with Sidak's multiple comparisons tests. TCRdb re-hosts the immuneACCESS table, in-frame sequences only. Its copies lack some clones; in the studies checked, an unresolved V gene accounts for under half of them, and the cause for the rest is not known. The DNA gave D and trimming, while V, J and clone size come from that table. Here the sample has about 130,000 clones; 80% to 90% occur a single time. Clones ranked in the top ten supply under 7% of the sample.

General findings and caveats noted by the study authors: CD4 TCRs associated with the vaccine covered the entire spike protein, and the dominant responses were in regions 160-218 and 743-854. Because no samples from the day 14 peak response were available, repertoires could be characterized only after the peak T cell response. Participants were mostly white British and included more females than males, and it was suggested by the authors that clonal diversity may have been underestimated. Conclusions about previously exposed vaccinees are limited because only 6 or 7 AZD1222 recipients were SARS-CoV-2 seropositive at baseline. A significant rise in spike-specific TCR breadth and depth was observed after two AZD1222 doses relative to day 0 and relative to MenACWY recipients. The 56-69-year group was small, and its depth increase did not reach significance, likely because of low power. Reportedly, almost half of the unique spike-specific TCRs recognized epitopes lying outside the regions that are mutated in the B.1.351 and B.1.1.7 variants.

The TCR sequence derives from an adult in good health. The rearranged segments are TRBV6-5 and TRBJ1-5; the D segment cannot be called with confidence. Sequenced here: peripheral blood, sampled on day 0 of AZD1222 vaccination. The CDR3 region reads CASSFSRRDSNQPQHF. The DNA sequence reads TGTGCCAGCAGTTTCTCCAGGAGAGATAGCAATCAGCCCCAGCATTTT.